Presented here are 26 T cell receptor beta chains from one specimen sequenced in a study of cytotoxic CD8 clonotypes in ibrutinib-treated CLL. Clones were sequenced by immunoSEQ multiplex PCR, and TCRdb holds only the in-frame ones, with some missing. Of about 140,000 clones listed, 75% to 95% are singletons. The material sequenced was PBMCs, taken after 12 months of ibrutinib treatment. The receptors here all came from a human donor with chronic lymphocytic leukemia.

This chain uses TRBV2 with TRBJ2-5, with D perhaps matching TRBD2 (6 bases). Germline values: CDR1 SNHLY, CDR2 FYNNEI. Trimming took 6 bases from V and 2 from J, leaving 19 bases between them. There are 16 residues in the CDR3. CDR3 region: CASRRDRGTGQETQYF. The DNA for the CDR3 is TGTGCCAGCAGGAGAGACCGCGGGACGGGGCAAGAGACCCAGTACTTC.

The genes are TRBV28 and TRBJ1-1; 7 bases are a match to TRBD1. The ends lost 5 bases at V and 4 bases at J; junction bases unmatched: 10. Germline V gene lookup returns CDR1 MDHEN and CDR2 SYDVKM. This CDR3 is built from 15 residues. The CDR3 sequence: CASSPPGQKITEAFF. The CDR3, as DNA: TGTGCCAGCAGTCCGCCGGGACAGAAAATCACTGAAGCTTTCTTT. Complete variable domain (other parts from reference TRBV28 and TRBJ1-1): DVKVTQSSRYLVKRTGEKVFLECVQDMDHENMFWYRQDPGLGLRLIYFSYDVKMKEKGDIPEGYSVSREKKERFSLILESASTNQTSMYLCASSPPGQKITEAFFGQGTRLTVV.

The V and J genes are TRBV28 and TRBJ1-4; D is ambiguous. Germline V CDR1 and CDR2: MDHEN, SYDVKM. The CDR3 runs to 15 residues. V was clipped by 5 bases and J by 8 bases, with 18 bases between them. The CDR3 region has the DNA TGTGCCAGCAGTCCGGACGCGCAGGTTTTCGAAAAACTGTTTTTT. The encoded protein is CASSPDAQVFEKLFF.

The chain couples TRBV4-3 to TRBJ1-5; 8 nucleotides agree with TRBD1. Per the germline V gene, CDR1 is LGHNA and CDR2 is YSLEER. The CDR3 loop spans 17 amino acids. The J segment lost 9 bases and the V segment lost 0 bases, leaving 13 bases of the junction unmatched. CDR3 region: CASSQEGGDRGLWPQHF. Written as DNA, the CDR3 is TGCGCCAGCAGCCAAGAAGGGGGCGACAGGGGATTGTGGCCCCAGCATTTT.

The gene calls are TRBV9 and TRBJ2-6, with D perhaps matching TRBD1 or TRBD2 (5 bases each). Germline lookup yields CDR1 SGDLS and CDR2 YYNGEE. The CDR3 length is 18 residues. Trimming removed 0 bases at V and 1 base at J, with 14 bases between. DNA for the CDR3: TGTGCCAGCAGCGTAGCTGGGACGTTTTTTTCTGGGGCCAACGTCCTGACTTTC. Residues: CASSVAGTFFSGANVLTF.

The CDR3 loop is CASSPFAGGAEQYF. DNA of the CDR3: TGTGCCAGCAGCCCTTTCGCGGGAGGCGCCGAGCAGTACTTC. The chain employs TRBV5-4 and TRBJ2-7; 8 bases line up with TRBD2. With V trimmed by 4 bases and J by 6 bases, 9 bases remained unmatched. This CDR3 contains 14 residues. Germline V CDR1 and CDR2: SGHNT, YYREEE (reference sequence).

This chain connects TRBV28 to TRBJ2-4, with 7 nucleotides matching TRBD1. Per the germline V gene, CDR1 is MDHEN and CDR2 is SYDVKM. V was pared by 5 bases and J by 0 bases, with 7 bases of the junction left unmatched. The CDR3 length is 16 residues. This CDR3 reads CASSLTGDLAKNIQYF. CDR3 coding DNA: TGTGCCAGCAGTCTTACAGGGGATCTAGCCAAAAACATTCAGTACTTC. Supplemented by reference TRBV28 and TRBJ2-4, the full variable domain reads DVKVTQSSRYLVKRTGEKVFLECVQDMDHENMFWYRQDPGLGLRLIYFSYDVKMKEKGDIPEGYSVSREKKERFSLILESASTNQTSMYLCASSLTGDLAKNIQYFGAGTRLSVL.

This chain connects TRBV27 to TRBJ2-7; TRBD2 matches 8 bases. Germline values: CDR1 MNHEY, CDR2 SMNVEV (reference sequence). The CDR3 is made up of 14 amino acids. J lost 2 bases, V lost 11 bases, and 11 bases had no gene match. For the CDR3, the DNA is TGTGCCTCCAAACCGGGACTAGGAACCTACGAGCAGTACTTC. Amino acid sequence: CASKPGLGTYEQYF.

The J gene is TRBJ2-3, the V gene TRBV2, with TRBD2 matching over 13 bases. Losses at the gene ends were 11 bases for V and 6 bases for J; bases not matched to a gene: 8. The CDR3 spans 14 residues. Per germline, CDR1 SNHLY and CDR2 FYNNEI. The CDR3 reads CAGKGLAGPDTQYF. CDR3 DNA sequence: TGTGCCGGAAAGGGACTAGCGGGACCCGATACGCAGTATTTT.

This chain uses TRBV13 with TRBJ2-1; no firm D call. The V end lost 5 bases, the J end lost 6 bases, and 11 bases lay between the germline ends. The CDR3 runs to 13 residues. Per the germline V gene, CDR1 is PRHDT and CDR2 is FYEKMQ (reference sequence). CDR3 sequence reads: CASSPSLGNEQFF. Written as DNA, the CDR3 is TGTGCCAGCAGCCCATCTCTCGGCAATGAGCAGTTCTTC.

This rearrangement joins TRBV18 to TRBJ2-7, with 11 bases fitting TRBD2. The CDR3 runs 15 residues. V gave up 6 bases and J gave up 2 bases; unmatched junction bases: 6. CDR1 and CDR2 from the germline V gene are KGHSH and LQKENI. The CDR3 nucleotides are TGTGCCAGCTCGTCCGGGACTAGCGGAACCTACGAGCAGTACTTC. Translating gives CASSSGTSGTYEQYF.

V is TRBV18 and J is TRBJ1-5; D perhaps matches TRBD1 (5 bases). The CDR3 totals 16 residues. Germline CDR1 and CDR2: KGHSH and LQKENI. Trimming left V 4 bases short and J 9 bases short, with 22 bases between. The CDR3 is CASSQAGTELQGPQHF. The CDR3 coding sequence is TGTGCCAGCTCACAGGCCGGGACGGAACTTCAAGGGCCCCAGCATTTT. The full variable domain, with the rest looked up from reference TRBV18 and TRBJ1-5, is NAGVMQNPRHLVRRRGQEARLRCSPMKGHSHVYWYRQLPEEGLKFMVYLQKENIIDESGMPKERFSAEFPKEGPSILRIQQVVRGDSAAYFCASSQAGTELQGPQHFGDGTRLSIL.

This clone was seen once. The rearrangement uses TRBV5-4 and TRBJ1-2, with TRBD1 matching 7 bases. CDR3 length equals 15 residues. The V segment lost 4 bases and the J segment 0 bases; nucleotides outside the gene matches: 6. Germline V gives CDR1 SGHNT, CDR2 YYREEE (reference sequence). The CDR3 DNA reads TGTGCCAGCAGCGGCCCCCAGGGGGCTAACTATGGCTACACCTTC. Translating it yields CASSGPQGANYGYTF.

V and J are TRBV6-6 and TRBJ2-7, with a possible D match to TRBD2 (5 bases). The V end lost 4 bases, the J end lost 2 bases, and 9 bases lay between the germline ends. CDR1 and CDR2 (germline): MNHNY, SVGAGI (reference sequence). The CDR3 has 13 amino acids. In DNA form, the CDR3 reads TGTGCCAGCAGTTTGGACTTCGCCTACGAGCAGTACTTC. Its translation is CASSLDFAYEQYF.

This chain links TRBV28 with TRBJ1-2, with 8 bases identical to TRBD1. The CDR3 length is 15 residues. J lost 4 bases, V lost 5 bases, and 9 bases had no gene match. CDR1 is MDHEN, CDR2 SYDVKM, per germline. The chain's CDR3 is CASSPLTGASYGYTF. In DNA form, the CDR3 reads TGTGCCAGCAGTCCCTTGACAGGGGCGTCCTATGGCTACACCTTC.

V and J are TRBV7-3 and TRBJ2-5; TRBD2 might be the D (6 bases). V was shortened by 2 bases and J by 5 bases, with 12 bases between the two germline ends. Germline V lookup: CDR1 SGHTA, CDR2 FQGTGA. CDR3 size: 14 residues. This chain's CDR3 is CASSLGSGSETQYF. In DNA form, the CDR3 reads TGTGCCAGCAGCTTAGGTTCCGGGAGTGAGACCCAGTACTTC.

This clone occurred a few times. CDR3 bases: TGTGCCAGCAGGCATCGCCCCACTCCAGGGGGCGACGCTTATGGCTACACCTTC. It encodes CASRHRPTPGGDAYGYTF. The rearrangement uses TRBV28 and TRBJ1-2; 8 bases match TRBD1. Per the germline V gene, CDR1 is MDHEN and CDR2 is SYDVKM. Trimming took 6 bases from V and 5 from J; bases not matched to a gene: 20. The CDR3 runs to 18 residues.

V is TRBV15 and J is TRBJ1-2; tentatively, D is TRBD1 (5 bases). CDR1 LNHNV and CDR2 YYDKDF come from the germline V gene (reference sequence). The ends were cut back, 0 bases at V and 8 bases at J, with 13 bases in the middle. This CDR3 comprises 14 residues. The CDR3 nucleotides read TGTGCCACCAGCAGAGATCTGGGCGGGGGAGGCTACACCTTC. Amino acids: CATSRDLGGGGYTF.

This chain joins TRBV7-3 and TRBJ2-3, with D maybe TRBD1 (6 bases). CDR1 is SGHTA and CDR2 is FQGTGA in the germline V gene. Between the trimmed V and J ends, which lost 5 bases and 5 bases, there was a span of 20 bases. The CDR3 contains 16 residues. The CDR3 DNA reads as TGTGCCAGCAGCCCAAACGTGGCAGGGGTGGGAGATACGCAGTATTTT. As protein: CASSPNVAGVGDTQYF. Full variable domain (missing parts from reference TRBV7-3 and TRBJ2-3): GAGVSQTPSNKVTEKGKYVELRCDPISGHTALYWYRQSLGQGPEFLIYFQGTGAADDSGLPNDRFFAVRPEGSVSTLKIQRTERGDSAVYLCASSPNVAGVGDTQYFGPGTRLTVL.

The genes are TRBV7-9 and TRBJ2-3; TRBD2 aligns across 8 bases. The CDR3 extends over 16 amino acids. CDR1 is SEHNR, CDR2 FQNEAQ, per germline (reference sequence). The J segment lost 3 bases and the V segment lost 5 bases, leaving 10 bases of the junction unmatched. CDR3 residues: CASSPVASGGTDTQYF. CDR3 DNA sequence: TGTGCCAGCAGCCCTGTGGCGTCGGGAGGGACAGATACGCAGTATTTT.

Details on this clone: Other DNA sequences of this sample code for an identical CDR3. V is TRBV9 and J is TRBJ2-7, with TRBD1 matching over 7 bases. Germline V lookup: CDR1 SGDLS, CDR2 YYNGEE. V trimming: 4 bases; J trimming: 6 bases; junction bases outside the gene matches: 4. The CDR3 runs 12 residues. CDR3 sequence: CASSSNRGEQYF. CDR3 nucleotide sequence: TGTGCCAGCAGCTCAAACAGGGGCGAGCAGTACTTC.

The rearrangement uses TRBV4-1 and TRBJ2-7; D possibly uses TRBD1 or TRBD2 (6 bases each). The CDR3 loop spans 18 amino acids. The germline gives CDR1 MGHRA, CDR2 YSYEKL. Trimming stripped 0 bases from V and 0 bases from J, with 18 bases between. CDR3 protein: CASSQEMLRGGSSYEQYF. The CDR3 coding sequence is TGCGCCAGCAGCCAAGAGATGCTCAGAGGGGGGAGCTCCTACGAGCAGTACTTC.

The chain carries TRBV7-3 and TRBJ2-7; the D gene is possibly TRBD1 (6 bases). The length of the CDR3 is 14 residues. Germline V gives CDR1 SGHTA, CDR2 FQGTGA. V was trimmed by 2 bases and J by 2 bases, leaving 10 bases between them. The CDR3 nucleotides are TGTGCCAGCAGCTTAGGAGCAGGGGCCTACGAGCAGTACTTC. This gives the protein CASSLGAGAYEQYF. Based on the CDR3 plus reference TRBV7-3 and TRBJ2-7, the full variable domain is GAGVSQTPSNKVTEKGKYVELRCDPISGHTALYWYRQSLGQGPEFLIYFQGTGAADDSGLPNDRFFAVRPEGSVSTLKIQRTERGDSAVYLCASSLGAGAYEQYFGPGTRLTVT.

The V and J genes are TRBV27 and TRBJ2-7; D is undetermined. V was pared by 0 bases and J by 7 bases, with 13 bases between. Germline V gives CDR1 MNHEY, CDR2 SMNVEV (reference sequence). The CDR3 is 14 residues long. CDR3 sequence: CASSLSVGIWEQYF. CDR3 nucleotide sequence: TGTGCCAGCAGTTTATCAGTTGGGATCTGGGAGCAGTACTTC.

Only one count was recorded for this clone. The chain recombines TRBV10-3 with TRBJ2-2; 7 bases line up with TRBD1. CDR3 size: 15 residues. Per germline, CDR1 ENHRY and CDR2 SYGVKD. V dropped 2 bases and J dropped 2; count of bases not matched to a gene: 2. CDR3 sequence reads: CAISERDRNTGELFF. CDR3 bases: TGTGCCATCAGTGAGAGGGACAGAAACACCGGGGAGCTGTTTTTT.

This chain uses TRBV2 with TRBJ2-3; tentatively, D is TRBD2 (6 bases). Trimming stripped 7 bases from V and 1 base from J, with 15 bases between. This CDR3 is 15 amino acids long. Per the germline V gene, CDR1 is SNHLY and CDR2 is FYNNEI. Here the CDR3 DNA reads TGTGCCAGCAAGGGATGGGCTAGCGGCACAGATACGCAGTATTTT. Translation gives CASKGWASGTDTQYF.